This TCR beta chain was observed in a study of blood T cells in healthy people across ages. The use of a sample-barcoded 5' primer and a J-beta primer mix characterized a second PCR of roughly 6 to 11 cycles. TCRdb recomputed calls from the 5' RACE reads with MiXCR, one row per CDR3 protein. The sample includes 800,000 to 1,300,000 distinct CDR3 sequences, about 23% of them seen just once. The germline gives CDR1 SEHNR, CDR2 FQNEAQ (reference sequence). The V segment lost 5 bases and the J segment 2 bases; nucleotides outside the gene matches: 10. This CDR3 comprises 16 residues. This clonotype was counted a few times. These same records also appear under a second study, on T cells of mothers and their children.

The sequence came from a girl aged 2 to 9 in good health. The specimen was blood. The chain links TRBV7-9 to TRBJ2-7; 9 bases are a match to TRBD1. DNA of the CDR3: TGTGCCAGCAGCGACGGGACAGGGCCCTCCACCTACGAGCAGTACTTC. Protein product: CASSDGTGPSTYEQYF.